One sample yielded the 21 T cell receptor beta chains listed below, sequenced in a study of T-cell reconstitution after alpha-beta-depleted transplantation in children. TCRbeta library construction was performed incorporating unique molecular identifiers. One entry per CDR3 protein, called by TCRdb with MiXCR from the PCR reads. The sample has fewer than 150,000 distinct CDR3 sequences; more than 9.5% are singletons. Sample: PBMCs, mostly from graft donor cells, taken 180 days after TCRalphabeta/CD19-depleted stem cell transplant. Receptor source: a girl in the first two years of life who had a stem cell transplant for combined immunodeficiency, so the T cells may come from the graft donor.

The chain has TRBV21-1 and TRBJ1-2; the table's D call TRBD1 went unverified against the DNA. TRBV21-1 is annotated as a pseudogene. The CDR3 contains 18 residues. CDR3 protein: CASSSTPPRHGFNYGYTF. For the CDR3, the DNA is TGTGCCAGCAGTTCAACACCCCCGCGACATGGGTTCAACTATGGCTACACCTTC.

As regards this clonotype: Possible read error: a much larger clone is one base away. The CDR3, as DNA: TGCAGTGCTAGAGGTTTCTACAATGAGCGGTTCTTC. It is translated as CSARGFYNERFF. The rearrangement uses TRBV20-1 and TRBJ2-1; no firm D call. CDR3 length: 12 residues. Germline CDR1 reads DFQATT; CDR2 reads SNEGSKA (reference sequence).

The genes are TRBV20-1 and TRBJ1-3, with D uncertain. Germline loops: CDR1 DFQATT, CDR2 SNEGSKA (reference sequence). This CDR3 contains 12 residues. V dropped 6 bases and J dropped 4 bases, with 10 bases sitting between them. The CDR3 sequence is CSARFQGNTIYF. The CDR3 nucleotides are TGCAGTGCAAGATTCCAGGGAAACACCATATATTTT.

The gene calls are TRBV10-3 and TRBJ1-2; D not certain. V was pared by 4 bases and J by 2 bases, with 11 bases between. Germline CDR1 ENHRY, CDR2 SYGVKD. The CDR3 is 14 amino acids. The chain's CDR3 is CAISARQSNYGYTF. The CDR3 DNA reads as TGTGCCATCAGTGCGAGACAATCCAACTATGGCTACACCTTC.

The rearrangement uses TRBV7-2 and TRBJ1-6, with TRBD1 matching 7 bases. V shed 5 bases and J 8 bases; nucleotides not matched to a gene: 12. CDR3 length equals 16 residues. Germline-derived CDR1 and CDR2 are SGHTA and FQGNSA. The CDR3 sequence is CASSLRQGPFDSPLHF. CDR3 in DNA: TGTGCCAGCAGCCTGCGACAGGGCCCGTTCGATTCACCCCTCCACTTT.

The rearrangement joins TRBV18 to TRBJ1-2, with a possible D match to TRBD1 (6 bases). Germline CDR1 is KGHSH and CDR2 is LQKENI. V gave up 8 bases and J gave up 2 bases, with 12 bases separating them. This CDR3 has 13 amino acids. CDR3 sequence: CASPPQGNYGYTF. The CDR3 DNA is TGTGCCAGCCCTCCACAGGGAAACTATGGCTACACCTTC.

The genes are TRBV20-1 and TRBJ2-5, with D perhaps being TRBD1 or TRBD2 (5 bases each). From germline, CDR1 is DFQATT and CDR2 SNEGSKA (reference sequence). V lost 5 bases and J 2 bases, leaving 15 bases between the germline ends. The CDR3 loop spans 14 amino acids. Here the CDR3 DNA reads TGCAGTGCTCCGAACCGGGGCCCTCAAGAGACCCAGTACTTC. Amino acid sequence: CSAPNRGPQETQYF.

Many counts were recorded for this clonotype. The V gene is TRBV5-6, the J gene TRBJ2-3; no reliable D call. Germline values: CDR1 SGHDT, CDR2 YYEEEE. The CDR3 has 16 residues. Trimming left V 0 bases short and J 2 bases short, with 13 bases between. CDR3 in amino acids: CASSLGVSYSTDTQYF. CDR3 bases: TGTGCCAGCAGCTTGGGTGTCAGCTACTCCACAGATACGCAGTATTTT.

The CDR3 DNA follows: TGCAGTGCTAGAGGGGAGGGGACACCTAACACTGAAGCTTTCTTT. Translation gives CSARGEGTPNTEAFF. The V call is TRBV20-1, the J call TRBJ1-1, with D possibly TRBD1 on 6 matching bases. The CDR3 consists of 15 residues. V was trimmed by 1 base and J by 2 bases, leaving 14 bases between them. Germline CDR1 DFQATT, CDR2 SNEGSKA (reference sequence).

The rearrangement uses TRBV28 and TRBJ1-4; TRBD1 aligns across 9 bases. V was pared by 4 bases and J by 8 bases, with 5 bases of the junction left unmatched. Germline CDR1 reads MDHEN; CDR2 reads SYDVKM. This CDR3 has 14 residues. Here the CDR3 DNA reads TGTGCCAGCAGTTCACAGGGGGCCTGGGAAAAACTGTTTTTT. Translation gives CASSSQGAWEKLFF.

CDR3 loop: CASSSHRGRAFF. In DNA form, the CDR3 reads TGTGCCAGCAGCTCCCACAGGGGGCGAGCTTTCTTT. The chain joins TRBV7-2 to TRBJ1-1; 9 nucleotides match TRBD1. The ends lost 4 bases at V and 10 bases at J; junction bases unmatched: 4. The CDR3 length is 12 residues. Germline-derived CDR1 and CDR2 are SGHTA and FQGNSA.

This chain links TRBV12-3 or TRBV12-4 with TRBJ2-2, with 7 bases matching TRBD2. There are 16 residues in the CDR3. The V segment lost 1 base and the J segment 1 base; nucleotides outside the gene matches: 3. The CDR3 reads CASSLGSSGNTGELFF. In nucleotides, the CDR3 is TGTGCCAGCAGTTTAGGTTCTAGCGGGAACACCGGGGAGCTGTTTTTT.

This clonotype came up a few times. This sequence joins TRBV12-3 or TRBV12-4 and TRBJ2-4, with 9 nucleotides matching TRBD1. The CDR3 spans 15 residues. V lost 2 bases to trimming and J lost 8 bases; unmatched junction nucleotides: 7. The DNA of the CDR3 is TGTGCCAGCAGTTTATCCGGGACAGGGCGGGACATTCAGTACTTC. Protein sequence: CASSLSGTGRDIQYF.

This clonotype showed up just a few times. The V call is TRBV12-3 or TRBV12-4, the J call TRBJ2-1; the match to TRBD2 covers 15 bases. V shed 2 bases and J 7 bases; nucleotides not matched to a gene: 6. The CDR3 totals 17 residues. DNA for the CDR3: TGTGCCAGCAGTTTAAATAGGGGGACTAGCGGGAGGAATGAGCAGTTCTTC. Translated, it gives CASSLNRGTSGRNEQFF.

Comments on this clonotype: This may be a read error, as it is one base from a much larger clone. CDR3 region: CSARDRGRTSSYEQYF. CDR3 in DNA: TGCAGTGCTAGAGATAGGGGGAGGACTAGCTCCTACGAGCAGTACTTC. The chain has TRBV20-1 and TRBJ2-7; D may be TRBD2 (7 bases). CDR3 length: 16 residues. CDR1 DFQATT and CDR2 SNEGSKA come from the germline V gene (reference sequence). Trimming took 0 bases from V and 0 from J, leaving 15 bases between them.

This clonotype showed up many times. V usage is TRBV12-3 or TRBV12-4 and J usage is TRBJ2-7, with a tentative D call TRBD1 (5 bases). The CDR3 has 11 amino acids. V lost 3 bases and J 6 bases, leaving 6 bases between the germline ends. CDR3 sequence (DNA): TGTGCCAGCAGTTTGGGGCCCGAGCAGTACTTC. Its protein product is CASSLGPEQYF.

The chain uses TRBV20-1 and TRBJ2-5; the match to TRBD2 covers 8 bases. The CDR3 sequence is 15 residues long. CDR1 is DFQATT, CDR2 SNEGSKA, per germline (reference sequence). V shed 6 bases and J 1 base; nucleotides not matched to a gene: 10. CDR3 nucleotide sequence: TGCAGTGCCCCGGCCCCTAGCGGGCTCCAAGAGACCCAGTACTTC. It is translated as CSAPAPSGLQETQYF.

The rearrangement links TRBV7-2 to TRBJ2-5; no definite D call. Germline assignment: CDR1 SGHTA and CDR2 FQGNSA. Deletions cut 5 bases from V and 5 bases from J, with 15 bases between. There are 14 residues in the CDR3. The CDR3 DNA reads TGTGCCAGCAGCCAAGGGCTATCAGTGGAGACCCAGTACTTC. Translated: CASSQGLSVETQYF.

The rearrangement joins TRBV6-1 to TRBJ1-2; D possibly corresponds to TRBD1 (6 bases). V was cut by 8 bases and J by 0 bases, with 19 bases left in between. Germline V gene lookup returns CDR1 MNHNS and CDR2 SASEGT. The CDR3 length is 16 residues. The CDR3 nucleotides read TGTGCCAGCTGGGGGTTCTTGGGGGCCTCTAACTATGGCTACACCTTC. Its protein product is CASWGFLGASNYGYTF.

This clonotype showed up just a few times. The V gene is TRBV5-1, the J gene TRBJ2-1; a possible D gene is TRBD1 (5 bases). Trimming shortened V by 2 bases and J by 6 bases, and 9 bases separated the two germline ends. The germline V gene encodes CDR1 SGHRS and CDR2 YFSETQ. The CDR3 runs to 13 residues. CDR3 region: CASSFTGANEQFF. The CDR3 region has the DNA TGCGCCAGCAGCTTCACAGGAGCCAATGAGCAGTTCTTC. Drawing the rest from reference TRBV5-1 and TRBJ2-1, the complete variable domain is KAGVTQTPRYLIKTRGQQVTLSCSPISGHRSVSWYQQTPGQGLQFLFEYFSETQRNKGNFPGRFSGRQFSNSRSEMNVSTLELGDSALYLCASSFTGANEQFFGPGTRLTVL.

This chain uses TRBV10-2 with TRBJ1-2; D not resolved. The V end lost 1 base, the J end lost 6 bases, and 9 bases lay between the germline ends. Germline CDR1 and CDR2: WSHSY and SAAADI. The CDR3 loop spans 13 amino acids. CDR3 amino acids: CASSELRGNGYTF. DNA for the CDR3: TGCGCCAGCAGTGAGTTGCGGGGAAATGGCTACACCTTC.